These 30 T cell receptor beta chains were sequenced from one sample in a study of blood T cell repertoires in COVID-19. Sequenced by immunoSEQ multiplex PCR; TCRdb stores in-frame clones only, minus some. The sample lists about 200,000 clones; roughly nine tenths were seen once. The sequenced material came from peripheral blood. The source is a woman between 70 and 85 years old with acute or convalescent COVID-19.

The CDR3 nucleotides are TGTGCCAGCAGCTTAACTAGCGGCAGCCCCGGAGAAAAACTGTTTTTT. This encodes CASSLTSGSPGEKLFF. V is TRBV11-2 and J is TRBJ1-4; D call uncertain. Trimming cost V 2 bases and J 8 bases, with 18 bases left between them. The CDR3 is 16 amino acids. Germline V gives CDR1 SGHAT, CDR2 FQNNGV.

This chain connects TRBV28 to TRBJ2-7; unclear D gene. The CDR3 totals 14 residues. Trimming took off 3 bases at V and 2 bases at J, with 11 bases between the two ends. Germline V gene data show CDR1 as MDHEN and CDR2 as SYDVKM. The DNA of the CDR3 is TGTGCCAGCAGTTTCCAAGGCAGGACCTACGAGCAGTACTTC. This encodes CASSFQGRTYEQYF.

This chain links TRBV27 with TRBJ2-3, with D possibly TRBD2 on 6 matching bases. This CDR3 spans 13 amino acids. V was trimmed by 7 bases and J by 5 bases, leaving 13 bases between them. Germline V CDR1 and CDR2: MNHEY, SMNVEV (reference sequence). The CDR3 region is CASTPLGGDTQYF. CDR3 sequence (DNA): TGTGCCAGCACCCCCTTGGGGGGAGATACGCAGTATTTT.

The chain carries TRBV6-5 and TRBJ1-6; no clear D gene. V was pared by 4 bases and J by 10 bases, with 17 bases between. The germline V gene has CDR1 MNHEY and CDR2 SVGAGI. The CDR3 contains 15 residues. The CDR3 is CASSFGLVRGSPLHF. The CDR3 DNA sequence: TGTGCCAGCAGTTTCGGACTGGTCCGCGGCTCACCCCTCCACTTT.

The genes are TRBV20-1 and TRBJ2-1, with 11 bases fitting TRBD2. Germline CDR1 and CDR2: DFQATT and SNEGSKA (reference sequence). The CDR3 runs to 16 residues. Trimming took 6 bases from V and 2 from J; bases not matched to a gene: 9. The DNA for the CDR3 is TGCAGTGCGAGTCGGGGACTAGCGGAAACCTACAATGAGCAGTTCTTC. The encoded protein is CSASRGLAETYNEQFF.

V and J are TRBV10-3 and TRBJ1-2, with D possibly being TRBD1 (5 bases). CDR1 and CDR2 from the germline V gene are ENHRY and SYGVKD. The V end lost 7 bases, the J end lost 8 bases, and 20 bases lay between the germline ends. This CDR3 is built from 14 residues. CDR3 DNA sequence: TGTGCCATCAACCCGACAGCCCTCACTATCGGCTACACCTTC. Translating gives CAINPTALTIGYTF.

The chain combines TRBV7-2 with TRBJ2-2; TRBD2 agrees at 8 bases. This CDR3 is built from 15 residues. V shed 1 base and J 6 bases; nucleotides not matched to a gene: 4. Per the germline V gene, CDR1 is SGHTA and CDR2 is FQGNSA. CDR3 in DNA: TGTGCCAGCAGCTTAGGCGGGAGGAAATCCGGGGAGCTGTTTTTT. This translates into CASSLGGRKSGELFF.

The chain uses TRBV19 and TRBJ1-2; TRBD1 aligns across 9 bases. Germline V CDR1 and CDR2: LNHDA, SQIVND (reference sequence). With V trimmed by 3 bases and J by 4 bases, 6 bases remained unmatched. This CDR3 contains 15 residues. CDR3 bases: TGTGCCAGTAGTATCCTGGGACAGGGAGGCTATGGCTACACCTTC. Translation gives CASSILGQGGYGYTF.

The J gene is TRBJ2-6, the V gene TRBV24-1; 11 bases agree with TRBD1. V lost 5 bases, J lost 1 base, and 6 bases stayed unmatched. The germline CDR1 and CDR2 sequences are KGHDR and SFDVKD. The CDR3 has 18 residues. The CDR3 nucleotides read TGTGCCACCAGTGCACACCGGGACAGGGGGTCTGGGGCCAACGTCCTGACTTTC. Encoded protein: CATSAHRDRGSGANVLTF.

The V call is TRBV5-4, the J call TRBJ1-6; 7 positions agree with TRBD1. Germline V gives CDR1 SGHNT, CDR2 YYREEE (reference sequence). The CDR3 extends over 14 amino acids. V shed 8 bases, J shed 9 bases, and the junction held 11 bases outside the gene matches. CDR3 loop: CASKEGARGSPLHF. Here the CDR3 DNA reads TGTGCCAGTAAAGAGGGGGCCAGGGGTTCACCCCTCCACTTT.

This sequence joins TRBV29-1 and TRBJ1-1; D may be TRBD1 (5 bases). Germline lookup yields CDR1 SQVTM and CDR2 ANQGSEA. The CDR3 loop spans 11 amino acids. V dropped 1 base and J dropped 8 bases, with 8 bases sitting between them. CDR3 residues: CSVEAGREAFF. DNA of the CDR3: TGCAGCGTTGAAGCAGGGAGGGAAGCTTTCTTT. Full variable domain (missing parts from reference TRBV29-1 and TRBJ1-1): SAVISQKPSRDICQRGTSLTIQCQVDSQVTMMFWYRQQPGQSLTLIATANQGSEATYESGFVIDKFPISRPNLTFSTLTVSNMSPEDSSIYLCSVEAGREAFFGQGTRLTVV.

V usage is TRBV14 and J usage is TRBJ1-4, with D possibly being TRBD1 (5 bases). CDR3 length: 16 residues. Trimming pared 1 base from V and 11 bases from J, leaving 20 bases between. Germline V gene lookup returns CDR1 SGHDN and CDR2 FVKESK. Here the CDR3 reads CASSQGALVGAGKLFF. CDR3 DNA sequence: TGTGCCAGCAGCCAAGGAGCTCTTGTTGGGGCAGGGAAACTGTTTTTT.

This chain joins TRBV6-2 or TRBV6-3 and TRBJ1-1, with TRBD1 matching 7 bases. The germline gives CDR1 MNHEY, CDR2 SVGEGT. V trimming: 0 bases; J trimming: 5 bases; junction bases outside the gene matches: 9. The CDR3 contains 16 residues. Written as DNA, the CDR3 is TGTGCCAGCAGTTACTCGACCCCAGGGGGGTTGACTGAAGCTTTCTTT. This sequence encodes CASSYSTPGGLTEAFF.

Regarding this clone: This sample also contains other DNA sequences that code for the same CDR3. CDR3 amino acids: CASSSQGAGNTIYF. CDR3 bases: TGTGCCAGCAGCTCCCAGGGTGCTGGAAACACCATATATTTT. The rearrangement joins TRBV7-2 to TRBJ1-3, with D possibly matching TRBD1 (5 bases). V lost 4 bases, J lost 2 bases, and 9 bases lay in between. The CDR3 contains 14 residues. The germline V gene has CDR1 SGHTA and CDR2 FQGNSA.

This sequence joins TRBV9 and TRBJ1-6; D might be TRBD1 (6 bases). V lost 0 bases, J lost 6 bases, and 16 bases lay in between. This CDR3 is built from 17 residues. Germline V gene data show CDR1 as SGDLS and CDR2 as YYNGEE. The CDR3 nucleotides are TGTGCCAGCAGCGTAGACCCCCCGACAGGTCCTAATTCACCCCTCCACTTT. Encoded protein: CASSVDPPTGPNSPLHF.

The chain is built from TRBV19 and TRBJ2-7, with D tentatively TRBD1 (6 bases). Germline CDR1 and CDR2: LNHDA and SQIVND (reference sequence). This CDR3 is 15 amino acids long. The V gene lost 7 bases and the J gene lost 0 bases, with 16 bases spanning the gap. CDR3: CASKGKAGASYEQYF. DNA for the CDR3: TGTGCCAGTAAAGGGAAAGCAGGGGCCTCCTACGAGCAGTACTTC. The complete variable domain, with remaining parts taken from reference TRBV19 and TRBJ2-7, reads DGGITQSPKYLFRKEGQNVTLSCEQNLNHDAMYWYRQDPGQGLRLIYYSQIVNDFQKGDIAEGYSVSREKKESFPLTVTSAQKNPTAFYLCASKGKAGASYEQYFGPGTRLTVT.

Regarding this clone: A junction boundary mismatches the germline segment, possibly from a read error. In the same sample, other DNA sequences code for this CDR3. This chain links TRBV11-2 with TRBJ2-6, with a weak D call TRBD1 (5 bases). From germline, CDR1 is SGHAT and CDR2 FQNNGV. This CDR3 is built from 14 residues. CDR3 loop: CASSFLSGANVLTF. CDR3 bases: TGTGCCAGCAGCTTCCTCTCTGGGGCCAACGTTCTGACTTTC.

This rearrangement joins TRBV7-3 to TRBJ2-5, with D tentatively TRBD1 (6 bases). V was pared by 5 bases and J by 5 bases, with 6 bases between. The CDR3 length is 11 residues. Germline loops: CDR1 SGHTA, CDR2 FQGTGA. In nucleotides, the CDR3 is TGTGCCAGCAGCCAGGGGGAGACCCAGTACTTC. Its translation is CASSQGETQYF.

The chain joins TRBV11-3 to TRBJ2-2; D perhaps matches TRBD2 (7 bases). This CDR3 has 16 amino acids. Germline V gene sequence: CDR1 SGHNT, CDR2 YENEEA. V lost 0 bases and J lost 5, with 13 bases in between. In DNA form, the CDR3 reads TGTGCCAGCAGCTTAGAGGCCAGGGGAGGGACCGGGGAGCTGTTTTTT. It specifies CASSLEARGGTGELFF.

This clone occurred once. This sample also contains other DNA sequences that code for the same CDR3. V is TRBV9 and J is TRBJ1-3, with D uncertain. This CDR3 is 14 amino acids long. The germline V gene encodes CDR1 SGDLS and CDR2 YYNGEE. V dropped 0 bases and J dropped 0 bases, with 4 bases sitting between them. CDR3 sequence: CASSVGSSGNTIYF. The CDR3 DNA follows: TGTGCCAGCAGCGTAGGTAGCTCTGGAAACACCATATATTTT. The full variable domain, with the rest looked up from reference TRBV9 and TRBJ1-3, is DSGVTQTPKHLITATGQRVTLRCSPRSGDLSVYWYQQSLDQGLQFLIQYYNGEERAKGNILERFSAQQFPDLHSELNLSSLELGDSALYFCASSVGSSGNTIYFGEGSWLTVV.

This chain joins TRBV7-7 and TRBJ2-2; TRBD1 aligns across 8 bases. The V gene end was trimmed by 6 bases and the J gene end by 7 bases; junction bases not matched to a gene: 7. Germline values: CDR1 SSHAT, CDR2 FNYEAQ (reference sequence). The CDR3 totals 14 residues. CDR3 amino acids: CASRPTGAVGELFF. The CDR3 bases are TGTGCCAGCAGACCGACAGGGGCCGTCGGGGAGCTGTTTTTT.

Details on this clone: The sample carries other DNA sequences with the same CDR3. In DNA, the CDR3 is TGCGCCAGCAGCCTGCAGGGGGCCACTGAAGCTTTCTTT. The encoded protein is CASSLQGATEAFF. The V and J genes are TRBV5-1 and TRBJ1-1; 8 positions match TRBD1. The CDR3 runs 13 residues. After removal of 4 bases from V and 4 bases from J, the junction contained 3 bases not matched to a gene. In germline, CDR1 is SGHRS, CDR2 YFSETQ.

The CDR3 loop reads CASSFQGTNTEAFF. The CDR3 coding sequence is TGCGCCAGCAGCTTTCAGGGGACGAACACTGAAGCTTTCTTT. The chain employs TRBV5-1 and TRBJ1-1, with D possibly TRBD1 on 6 matching bases. Germline V CDR1 and CDR2: SGHRS, YFSETQ. V lost 2 bases and J 1 base, leaving 9 bases between the germline ends. The length of the CDR3 is 14 residues.

V usage is TRBV18 and J usage is TRBJ2-7; 8 bases match TRBD2. This CDR3 contains 14 residues. V lost 0 bases, J lost 6 bases, and 4 bases stayed unmatched. From germline, CDR1 is KGHSH and CDR2 LQKENI. The CDR3 bases are TGTGCCAGCTCACCACCGGGACTAGTCCTCGAGCAGTACTTC. Protein product: CASSPPGLVLEQYF.

The chain uses TRBV5-4 and TRBJ1-2, with D perhaps TRBD1 (6 bases). The germline V gene encodes CDR1 SGHNT and CDR2 YYREEE (reference sequence). V was shortened by 2 bases and J by 6 bases, with 11 bases between the two germline ends. There are 13 residues in the CDR3. The CDR3 coding sequence is TGTGCCAGCAGCTTCAGGGGAACTAATGGCTACACCTTC. Translating gives CASSFRGTNGYTF.

V and J are TRBV7-3 and TRBJ2-2; possible D gene TRBD2, 5 bases. Deletions cut 5 bases from V and 5 bases from J, with 15 bases between. Germline CDR1 SGHTA, CDR2 FQGTGA. The CDR3 loop spans 15 amino acids. The CDR3 loop reads CASSVRGPGTGELFF. The CDR3 DNA is TGTGCCAGCAGCGTCCGAGGGCCGGGGACCGGGGAGCTGTTTTTT.

The chain employs TRBV4-2 and TRBJ1-1, with a possible D match to TRBD1 (5 bases). Between the trimmed V and J ends, which lost 4 bases and 1 base, there was a span of 16 bases. Germline assignment: CDR1 LGHNA and CDR2 YNFKEQ. This CDR3 has 16 amino acids. CDR3 region: CASSLVRPGGNTEAFF. CDR3 nucleotide sequence: TGTGCCAGCAGCCTAGTTCGACCGGGGGGGAACACTGAAGCTTTCTTT.

The chain combines TRBV5-1 with TRBJ2-1, with a tentative D call TRBD2 (7 bases). CDR3 length equals 15 residues. V gave up 1 base and J gave up 8 bases, with 16 bases separating them. Looked up from germline, CDR1 is SGHRS and CDR2 is YFSETQ. The DNA of the CDR3 is TGCGCCAGCAGCTTGTCCGGGGGGCTCCCACATGAGCAGTTCTTC. Translated: CASSLSGGLPHEQFF. The full variable domain, completed using reference TRBV5-1 and TRBJ2-1, is KAGVTQTPRYLIKTRGQQVTLSCSPISGHRSVSWYQQTPGQGLQFLFEYFSETQRNKGNFPGRFSGRQFSNSRSEMNVSTLELGDSALYLCASSLSGGLPHEQFFGPGTRLTVL.

The chain recombines TRBV19 with TRBJ1-1; tentatively, D is TRBD1 (6 bases). Looked up from germline, CDR1 is LNHDA and CDR2 is SQIVND (reference sequence). V lost 9 bases and J lost 0, with 14 bases in between. This CDR3 spans 14 amino acids. The CDR3 loop reads CASSPGTMNTEAFF. Here the CDR3 DNA reads TGTGCCAGCTCCCCCGGGACAATGAACACTGAAGCTTTCTTT.

The V call is TRBV19, the J call TRBJ1-5; no reliable D call. This CDR3 comprises 15 residues. The V end was cut by 5 bases, the J end by 4 bases, with 15 bases between. Germline V lookup: CDR1 LNHDA, CDR2 SQIVND (reference sequence). CDR3 bases: TGTGCCAGTAGTCCCCTGCGGAGCCAGAATCAGCCCCAGCATTTT. Amino acids: CASSPLRSQNQPQHF.